This T cell receptor (beta chain) emerged from a study of monozygotic twins with inflammatory bowel disease. Study-level results: Among IBD patients, TCRbeta diversity (inverse Simpson) was lower than in healthy co-twins.

Researchers used template switching to add UMIs featuring a 6-nucleotide sample barcode. TCRdb reprocessed the 5' RACE reads; each CDR3 protein has one entry and no DNA is given. This sample's clone table lists 350,000 to 400,000 distinct CDR3 sequences. Germline V lookup: CDR1 SNHLY, CDR2 FYNNEI. The length of the CDR3 is 16 residues. Points on this clonotype: Its matching antigen is unknown.

The sequence derives from a human donor with ulcerative colitis or Crohn's disease, or a healthy co-twin of an affected twin (not recorded which). Sequenced: blood. The V call is TRBV2, the J call TRBJ2-7; absent DNA, TCRdb's TRBD1 call cannot be checked. The CDR3 region is CASEGTGGIRSYEQYF. The whole variable domain, remainder taken from reference TRBV2 and TRBJ2-7, is EPEVTQTPSHQVTQMGQEVILRCVPISNHLYFYWYRQILGQKVEFLVSFYNNEISEKSEIFDDQFSVERPDGSNFTLKIRSTKLEDSAMYFCASEGTGGIRSYEQYFGPGTRLTVT.